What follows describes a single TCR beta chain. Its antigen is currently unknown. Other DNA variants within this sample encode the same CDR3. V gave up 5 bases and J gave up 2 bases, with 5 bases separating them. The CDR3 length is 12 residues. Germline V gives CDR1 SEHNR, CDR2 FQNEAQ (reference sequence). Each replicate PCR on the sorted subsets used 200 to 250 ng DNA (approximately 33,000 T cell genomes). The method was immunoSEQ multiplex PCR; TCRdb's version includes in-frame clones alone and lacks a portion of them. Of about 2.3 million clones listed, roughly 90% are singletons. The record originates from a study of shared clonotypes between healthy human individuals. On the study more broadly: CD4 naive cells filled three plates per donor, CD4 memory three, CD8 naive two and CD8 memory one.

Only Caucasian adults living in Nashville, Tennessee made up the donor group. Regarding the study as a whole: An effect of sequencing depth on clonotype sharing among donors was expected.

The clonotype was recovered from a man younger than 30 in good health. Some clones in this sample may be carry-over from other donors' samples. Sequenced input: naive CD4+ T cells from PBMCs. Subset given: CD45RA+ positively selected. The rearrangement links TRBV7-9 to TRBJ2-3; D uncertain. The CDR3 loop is CASSRTTDTQYF. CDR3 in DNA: TGTGCCAGCAGCCGAACCACAGATACGCAGTATTTT.